The next 18 T cell receptor beta chains were all read from a single sample in a study of shared clonotypes between healthy human individuals. Some clones are missing from TCRdb's copy, which holds only in-frame ones; the method was immunoSEQ multiplex PCR. This sample has roughly 100,000 clones, with 67% found just once. Specimen: memory CD8+ T cells sorted from blood. This sample's subset: CD45RO+ cells pooled with CCR7-negative TemRA cells. All receptors come from a young woman in good health.

The chain combines TRBV5-5 with TRBJ2-7; no clear D gene. This CDR3 is built from 12 residues. Per the germline V gene, CDR1 is SGHKS and CDR2 is YYEKEE (reference sequence). Trimming removed 5 bases at V and 4 bases at J, with 10 bases between. As DNA, the CDR3 is TGTGCCAGCAGACGAGCGCCTTACGAGCAGTACTTC. It specifies CASRRAPYEQYF.

The genes are TRBV7-9 and TRBJ2-1; unclear D gene. From germline, CDR1 is SEHNR and CDR2 FQNEAQ (reference sequence). Trimming shortened V by 3 bases and J by 9 bases, and 15 bases separated the two germline ends. The CDR3 is 14 residues long. In DNA form, the CDR3 reads TGTGCCAGCAGCTTGGCATTGTTGACCCGTGAGCAGTTCTTC. Translation gives CASSLALLTREQFF.

The chain recombines TRBV5-1 with TRBJ1-1; a possible D gene is TRBD1 (5 bases). The CDR3 contains 17 residues. Germline CDR1 is SGHRS and CDR2 is YFSETQ. V lost 0 bases, J lost 5 bases, and 20 bases lay in between. The CDR3 DNA follows: TGCGCCAGCAGCTTGGTCGGGGCGGGGGTAGGATTGACTGAAGCTTTCTTT. Translation: CASSLVGAGVGLTEAFF.

This clone was seen a few times. V and J are TRBV29-1 and TRBJ1-1, with 7 bases matching TRBD1. The CDR3 covers 13 residues. Germline-derived CDR1 and CDR2 are SQVTM and ANQGSEA. The V segment lost 6 bases and the J segment 2 bases; nucleotides outside the gene matches: 6. Written as DNA, the CDR3 is TGCAGCGTCTACGGGACAGATAACACTGAAGCTTTCTTT. This sequence encodes CSVYGTDNTEAFF.

The chain couples TRBV28 to TRBJ2-4, with a tentative D call TRBD1 (5 bases). Germline CDR1 reads MDHEN; CDR2 reads SYDVKM. The CDR3 extends over 19 amino acids. Trimming cost V 5 bases and J 0 bases, with 23 bases left between them. The CDR3 DNA follows: TGTGCCAGCAGTGTGTACCTCTTACAGGTGTCTCTAGCCAAAAACATTCAGTACTTC. This codes for CASSVYLLQVSLAKNIQYF.

The sample holds one count of this clone. The J gene is TRBJ2-7, the V gene TRBV5-1; D uncertain. This CDR3 is built from 14 residues. Germline lookup yields CDR1 SGHRS and CDR2 YFSETQ. V was shortened by 6 bases and J by 9 bases, with 22 bases between the two germline ends. CDR3 coding DNA: TGCGCCAGCATTCGACCGAGGCGTGGTCACGGGCAGTACTTC. It specifies CASIRPRRGHGQYF.

The rearrangement joins TRBV28 to TRBJ2-7; the match to TRBD2 covers 12 bases. The junction had 4 bases not matched to a gene; V was cut back by 4 bases and J by 3 bases. Germline CDR1 is MDHEN and CDR2 is SYDVKM. The length of the CDR3 is 15 residues. CDR3 DNA: TGTGCCAGCAGTTACCGGACTAGCGGGATCTACGAGCAGTACTTC. The encoded protein is CASSYRTSGIYEQYF.

This chain uses TRBV29-1 with TRBJ2-1, with a possible D match to TRBD2 (6 bases). The CDR3 runs to 17 residues. The germline V and J ends were trimmed by 5 bases and 4 bases, with 24 bases remaining between them. Germline CDR1 and CDR2: SQVTM and ANQGSEA. The CDR3 DNA reads TGCAGCGTTCGTTCAATGGTTACGGGAGAGAATTACAATGAGCAGTTCTTC. This gives the protein CSVRSMVTGENYNEQFF.

The chain recombines TRBV15 with TRBJ2-4; 8 bases align to TRBD2. J gave up 4 bases and V 1 base, and 9 bases lay outside the gene matches. Germline lookup yields CDR1 LNHNV and CDR2 YYDKDF (reference sequence). The CDR3 is 17 residues long. This CDR3 is CATSRVLPGGLKNIQYF. As DNA, the CDR3 is TGTGCCACCAGCAGAGTACTACCGGGGGGGCTTAAAAACATTCAGTACTTC. The full variable domain, with the rest looked up from reference TRBV15 and TRBJ2-4, is DAMVIQNPRYQVTQFGKPVTLSCSQTLNHNVMYWYQQKSSQAPKLLFHYYDKDFNNEADTPDNFQSRRPNTSFCFLDIRSPGLGDTAMYLCATSRVLPGGLKNIQYFGAGTRLSVL.

In its sample, this clone was seen a few times. The chain employs TRBV30 and TRBJ2-1; D not resolved. Trimming left V 0 bases short and J 2 bases short, with 11 bases between. The CDR3 loop spans 15 amino acids. Per the germline V gene, CDR1 is GTSNPN and CDR2 is SVGIG (reference sequence). The CDR3 DNA sequence: TGTGCCTGGAGTGTACCGGGCGAACCCTACAATGAGCAGTTCTTC. It specifies CAWSVPGEPYNEQFF. Combining the CDR3 with reference TRBV30 and TRBJ2-1 gives the whole variable domain SQTIHQWPATLVQPVGSPLSLECTVEGTSNPNLYWYRQAAGRGLQLLFYSVGIGQISSEVPQNLSASRPQDRQFILSSKKLLLSDSGFYLCAWSVPGEPYNEQFFGPGTRLTVL.

The rearrangement joins TRBV11-2 to TRBJ2-2; 8 nucleotides align to TRBD1. The CDR3 is 15 amino acids. The V gene's germline CDR1 is SGHAT and CDR2 FQNNGV. Losses at the gene ends were 1 base for V and 9 bases for J; bases not matched to a gene: 7. Here the CDR3 reads CASSLGTGSVWELFF. The CDR3 DNA reads TGTGCCAGCAGCTTAGGGACAGGGTCAGTCTGGGAGCTGTTTTTT. Full variable domain (rest looked up from reference TRBV11-2 and TRBJ2-2): EAGVAQSPRYKIIEKRQSVAFWCNPISGHATLYWYQQILGQGPKLLIQFQNNGVVDDSQLPKDRFSAERLKGVDSTLKIQPAKLEDSAVYLCASSLGTGSVWELFFGEGSRLTVL.

The chain combines TRBV28 with TRBJ1-2, with D possibly being TRBD1 (5 bases). The CDR3 runs to 14 residues. V was pared by 11 bases and J by 0 bases, with 16 bases between. From germline, CDR1 is MDHEN and CDR2 SYDVKM. For the CDR3, the DNA is TGTGCCTCCGATGGGGGGAGAGCTAACTATGGCTACACCTTC. Translation: CASDGGRANYGYTF.

This chain uses TRBV9 with TRBJ1-1, with D tentatively TRBD1 (5 bases). Germline V lookup: CDR1 SGDLS, CDR2 YYNGEE. The CDR3 is 14 residues long. Trimming removed 3 bases from V and 5 bases from J, with 14 bases in between. CDR3 sequence: CASSGGERGTEAFF. For the CDR3, the DNA is TGTGCCAGCAGCGGGGGTGAAAGGGGAACTGAAGCTTTCTTT. Complete variable domain (other parts from reference TRBV9 and TRBJ1-1): DSGVTQTPKHLITATGQRVTLRCSPRSGDLSVYWYQQSLDQGLQFLIQYYNGEERAKGNILERFSAQQFPDLHSELNLSSLELGDSALYFCASSGGERGTEAFFGQGTRLTVV.

V and J are TRBV18 and TRBJ2-7, with D tentatively TRBD2 (5 bases). This CDR3 is built from 14 residues. Germline values: CDR1 KGHSH, CDR2 LQKENI. The germline V and J ends were trimmed by 8 bases and 0 bases, with 14 bases remaining between them. CDR3 bases: TGTGCCAGCCGTTCCGGGGAGAGCTCCTACGAGCAGTACTTC. Protein product: CASRSGESSYEQYF.

As to this clone: In the same sample, other DNA sequences code for this CDR3. This chain connects TRBV7-6 to TRBJ2-7, with a tentative D call TRBD1 (5 bases). Germline assignment: CDR1 SGHVS and CDR2 FNYEAQ. The ends were cut back, 1 base at V and 5 bases at J, with 12 bases in the middle. The CDR3 length is 14 residues. The DNA for the CDR3 is TGTGCCAGCAGCTTAGTAGGGGAAGGACACGAGCAGTACTTC. This sequence encodes CASSLVGEGHEQYF.

DNA for the CDR3: TGTGCCAGCAGTCCCGGGCTCTCCTACGAGCAGTACTTC. Translating gives CASSPGLSYEQYF. This rearrangement joins TRBV5-6 to TRBJ2-7; no firm D call. Germline CDR1 is SGHDT and CDR2 is YYEEEE. The CDR3 totals 13 residues. Deletions cut 5 bases from V and 0 bases from J, with 9 bases between.

The J gene is TRBJ2-7, the V gene TRBV28; TRBD2 aligns across 9 bases. The junction had 3 bases not matched to a gene; V was cut back by 5 bases and J by 1 base. Germline loops: CDR1 MDHEN, CDR2 SYDVKM. There are 14 residues in the CDR3. Here the CDR3 reads CASSNLAGSYEQYF. The CDR3 region has the DNA TGTGCCAGCAGTAACCTAGCGGGATCCTACGAGCAGTACTTC.

The chain is built from TRBV6-5 and TRBJ2-1; 8 bases are shared with TRBD1. V lost 5 bases and J lost 6; bases outside the gene matches: 3. Per the germline V gene, CDR1 is MNHEY and CDR2 is SVGAGI. The CDR3 extends over 13 amino acids. This CDR3 is CASSITGGNEQFF. The CDR3 nucleotides are TGTGCCAGCAGTATCACAGGGGGCAATGAGCAGTTCTTC.